The subject of this entry is one TCR beta chain. The target antigen is unknown. CDR1 is MNHEY and CDR2 is SMNVEV in the germline V gene (reference sequence). The germline V and J ends were trimmed by 4 bases and 14 bases, with 21 bases remaining between them. This CDR3 has 15 residues. The data belong to a study of T cell responses to AZD1222 COVID-19 vaccine. Study-wide findings and caveats: Across the whole spike, CD4 TCRs peaked at regions 160-218 and 743-854. With two AZD1222 doses given, Spike-specific TCR breadth and depth both rose. Unmutated variant regions are reportedly the target of nearly half of TCRs that are spike-specific. The donor group comprised mostly white British people and more females; the analysis possibly underestimated clonal diversity.

Sequenced by immunoSEQ multiplex PCR; TCRdb stores in-frame clones only, minus some. The sample comprises 100,000 or so clones, 82% of which are singletons, and 4% to 6% rests with the top ten. The V gene is TRBV27, the J gene TRBJ1-6, with D maybe TRBD1 (6 bases). Sequenced here: peripheral blood, sampled on day 0 of AZD1222 vaccination. The sequence derives from an adult in good health. The CDR3 is CASSSLGGAGATLHF. Written as DNA, the CDR3 is TGTGCCAGCAGTTCCCTGGGGGGGGCAGGGGCGACCCTCCACTTT.